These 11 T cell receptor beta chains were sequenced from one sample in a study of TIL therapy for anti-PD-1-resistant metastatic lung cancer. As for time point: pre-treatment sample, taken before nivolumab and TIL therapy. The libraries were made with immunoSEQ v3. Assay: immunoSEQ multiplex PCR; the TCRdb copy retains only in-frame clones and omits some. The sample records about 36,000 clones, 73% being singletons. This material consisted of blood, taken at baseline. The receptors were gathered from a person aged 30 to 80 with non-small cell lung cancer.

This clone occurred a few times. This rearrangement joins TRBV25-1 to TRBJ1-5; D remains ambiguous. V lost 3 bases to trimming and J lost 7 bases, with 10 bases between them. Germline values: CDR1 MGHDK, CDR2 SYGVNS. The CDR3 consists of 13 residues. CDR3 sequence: CASSDGTYQPQHF. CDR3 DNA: TGTGCCAGCAGTGACGGAACATACCAGCCCCAGCATTTT.

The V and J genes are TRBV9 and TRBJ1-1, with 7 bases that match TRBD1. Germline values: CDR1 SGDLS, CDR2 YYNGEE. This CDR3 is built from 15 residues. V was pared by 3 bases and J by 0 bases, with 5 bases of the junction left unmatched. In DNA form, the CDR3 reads TGTGCCAGCAGCGGGGCCGGGACAGTGAACACTGAAGCTTTCTTT. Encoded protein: CASSGAGTVNTEAFF.

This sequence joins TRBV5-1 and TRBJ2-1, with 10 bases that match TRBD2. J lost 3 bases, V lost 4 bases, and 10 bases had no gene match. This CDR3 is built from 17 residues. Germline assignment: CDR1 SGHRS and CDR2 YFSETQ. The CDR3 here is CASSQSGTSDFYNEQFF. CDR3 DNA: TGCGCCAGCAGCCAGTCCGGGACTAGCGACTTCTACAATGAGCAGTTCTTC.

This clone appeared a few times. The CDR3 reads CASSPSYGYTF. Here the CDR3 DNA reads TGTGCCAGCAGCCCAAGCTATGGCTACACCTTC. V is TRBV28 and J is TRBJ1-2, with D uncertain. Germline V gene lookup returns CDR1 MDHEN and CDR2 SYDVKM. V was cut by 6 bases and J by 4 bases, with 6 bases left in between. This CDR3 is built from 11 residues.

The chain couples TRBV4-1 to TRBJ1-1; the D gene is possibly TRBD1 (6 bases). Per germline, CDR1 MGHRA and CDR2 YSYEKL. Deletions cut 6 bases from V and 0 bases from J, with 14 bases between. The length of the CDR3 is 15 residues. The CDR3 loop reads CASRNGDRLNTEAFF. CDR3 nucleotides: TGCGCCAGCAGAAACGGTGACAGGTTGAACACTGAAGCTTTCTTT.

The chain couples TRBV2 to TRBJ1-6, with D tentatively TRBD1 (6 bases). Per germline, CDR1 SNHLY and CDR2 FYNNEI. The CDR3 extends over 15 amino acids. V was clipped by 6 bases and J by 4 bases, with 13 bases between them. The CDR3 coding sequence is TGTGCCAGCAGAATAAGACAGGATTATAATTCACCCCTCCACTTT. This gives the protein CASRIRQDYNSPLHF.

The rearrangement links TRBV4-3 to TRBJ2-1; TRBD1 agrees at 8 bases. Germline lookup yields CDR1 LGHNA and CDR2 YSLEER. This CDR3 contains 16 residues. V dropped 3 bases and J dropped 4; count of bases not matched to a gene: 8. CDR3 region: CASSQSGGASYNEQFF. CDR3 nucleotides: TGCGCCAGCAGCCAGTCAGGGGGCGCTTCGTACAATGAGCAGTTCTTC.

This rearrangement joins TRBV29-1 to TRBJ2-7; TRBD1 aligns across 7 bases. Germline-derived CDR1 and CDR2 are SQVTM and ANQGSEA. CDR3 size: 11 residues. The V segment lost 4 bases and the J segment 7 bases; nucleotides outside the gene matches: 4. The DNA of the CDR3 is TGCAGCGTTGCGGCAGGGGGTGAGCAGTACTTC. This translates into CSVAAGGEQYF.

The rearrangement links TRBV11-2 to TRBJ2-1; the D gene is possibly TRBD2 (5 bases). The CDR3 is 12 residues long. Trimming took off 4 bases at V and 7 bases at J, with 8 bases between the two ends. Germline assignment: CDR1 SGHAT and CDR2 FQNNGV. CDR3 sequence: CASSSSRNEQFF. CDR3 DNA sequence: TGTGCCAGCAGCTCTAGCAGGAATGAGCAGTTCTTC.

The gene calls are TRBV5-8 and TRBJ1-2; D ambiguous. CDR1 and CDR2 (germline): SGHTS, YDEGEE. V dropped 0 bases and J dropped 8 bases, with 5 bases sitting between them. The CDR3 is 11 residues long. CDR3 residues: CASSLGVGYTF. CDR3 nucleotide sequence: TGTGCCAGCAGCTTGGGAGTCGGCTACACCTTC.

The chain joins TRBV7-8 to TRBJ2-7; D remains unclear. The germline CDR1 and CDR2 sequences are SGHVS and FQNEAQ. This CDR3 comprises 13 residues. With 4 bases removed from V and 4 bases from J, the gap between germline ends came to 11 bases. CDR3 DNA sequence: TGTGCCAGCAGCTCGAGGATATTGTACGAGCAGTACTTC. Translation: CASSSRILYEQYF. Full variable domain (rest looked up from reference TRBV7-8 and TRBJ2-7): GAGVSQSPRYKVAKRGQDVALRCDPISGHVSLFWYQQALGQGPEFLTYFQNEAQLDKSGLPSDRFFAERPEGSVSTLKIQRTQQEDSAVYLCASSSRILYEQYFGPGTRLTVT.